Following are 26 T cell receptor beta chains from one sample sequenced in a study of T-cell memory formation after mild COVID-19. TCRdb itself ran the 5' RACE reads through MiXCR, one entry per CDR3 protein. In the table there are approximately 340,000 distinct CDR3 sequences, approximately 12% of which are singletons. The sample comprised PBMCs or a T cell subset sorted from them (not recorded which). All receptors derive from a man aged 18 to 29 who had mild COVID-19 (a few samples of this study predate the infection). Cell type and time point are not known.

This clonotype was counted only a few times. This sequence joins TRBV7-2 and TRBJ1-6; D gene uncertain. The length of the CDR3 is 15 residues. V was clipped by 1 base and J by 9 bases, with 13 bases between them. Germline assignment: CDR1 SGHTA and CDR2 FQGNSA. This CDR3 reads CASSLGAISLSPLHF. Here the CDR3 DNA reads TGTGCCAGCAGCTTAGGGGCCATCTCCCTTTCACCCCTCCACTTT.

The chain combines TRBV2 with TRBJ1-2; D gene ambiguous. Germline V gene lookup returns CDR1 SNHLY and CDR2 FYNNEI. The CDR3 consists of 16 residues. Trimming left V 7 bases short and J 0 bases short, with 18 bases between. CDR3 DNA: TGTGCCAGCACCCCCGCACAGACCATCTCTAACTATGGCTACACCTTC. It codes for CASTPAQTISNYGYTF. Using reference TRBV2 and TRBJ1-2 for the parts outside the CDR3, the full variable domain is EPEVTQTPSHQVTQMGQEVILRCVPISNHLYFYWYRQILGQKVEFLVSFYNNEISEKSEIFDDQFSVERPDGSNFTLKIRSTKLEDSAMYFCASTPAQTISNYGYTFGSGTRLTVV.

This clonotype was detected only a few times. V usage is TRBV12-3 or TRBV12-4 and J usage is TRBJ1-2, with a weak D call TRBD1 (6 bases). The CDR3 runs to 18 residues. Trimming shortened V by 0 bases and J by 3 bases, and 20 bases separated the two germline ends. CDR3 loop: CASSLAAGWGGAYYGYTF. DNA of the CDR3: TGTGCCAGCAGTTTAGCCGCCGGTTGGGGGGGGGCATACTATGGCTACACCTTC.

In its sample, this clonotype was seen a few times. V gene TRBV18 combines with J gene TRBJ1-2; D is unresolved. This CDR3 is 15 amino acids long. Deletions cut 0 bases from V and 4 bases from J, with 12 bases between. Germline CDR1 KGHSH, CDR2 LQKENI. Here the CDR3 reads CASSPPRRDGYGYTF. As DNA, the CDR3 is TGTGCCAGCTCACCACCGAGGAGGGATGGCTATGGCTACACCTTC.

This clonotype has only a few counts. The CDR3 sequence: CASSLDRLYNEQFF. CDR3 DNA sequence: TGCGCCAGCAGCTTGGACAGGCTTTACAATGAGCAGTTCTTC. The chain carries TRBV5-1 and TRBJ2-1; possible D gene TRBD1, 5 bases. Per the germline V gene, CDR1 is SGHRS and CDR2 is YFSETQ. This CDR3 is built from 14 residues. V lost 0 bases and J 4 bases, leaving 8 bases between the germline ends.

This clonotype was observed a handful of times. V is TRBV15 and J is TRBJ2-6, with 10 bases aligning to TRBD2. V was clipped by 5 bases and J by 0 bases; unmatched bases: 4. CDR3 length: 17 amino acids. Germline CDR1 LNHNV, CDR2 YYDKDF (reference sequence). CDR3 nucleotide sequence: TGTGCCACCAGCCGGACTAGCGGAGGCTCTGGGGCCAACGTCCTGACTTTC. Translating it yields CATSRTSGGSGANVLTF.

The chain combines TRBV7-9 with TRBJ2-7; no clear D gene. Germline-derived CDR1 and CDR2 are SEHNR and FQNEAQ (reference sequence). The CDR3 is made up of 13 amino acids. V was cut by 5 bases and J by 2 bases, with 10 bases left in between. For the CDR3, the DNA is TGTGCCAGCAGCCCCAAGCATACCTACGAGCAGTACTTC. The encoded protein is CASSPKHTYEQYF.

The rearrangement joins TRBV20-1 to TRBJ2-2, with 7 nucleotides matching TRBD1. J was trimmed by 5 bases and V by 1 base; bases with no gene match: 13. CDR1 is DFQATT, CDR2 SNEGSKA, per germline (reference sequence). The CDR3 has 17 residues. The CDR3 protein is CSARAMTGTVVTGELFF. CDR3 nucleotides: TGCAGTGCTAGAGCAATGACCGGGACAGTCGTGACCGGGGAGCTGTTTTTT.

The chain's CDR3 is CASSYGSFNYGYTF. In DNA, the CDR3 is TGTGCCAGCAGTTACGGCAGCTTTAACTATGGCTACACCTTC. The rearrangement uses TRBV6-6 and TRBJ1-2; D ambiguous. CDR1 is MNHNY and CDR2 is SVGAGI in the germline V gene (reference sequence). The CDR3 length is 14 residues. V shed 2 bases and J shed 1 base, with 8 bases lying between them.

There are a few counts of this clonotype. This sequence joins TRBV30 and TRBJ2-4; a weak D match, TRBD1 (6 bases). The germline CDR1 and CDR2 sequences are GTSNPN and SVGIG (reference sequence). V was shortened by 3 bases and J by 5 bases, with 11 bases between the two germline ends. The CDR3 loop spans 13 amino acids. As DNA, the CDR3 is TGTGCCTGGAGCCGCCAGGGGCAAAACATTCAGTACTTC. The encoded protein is CAWSRQGQNIQYF.

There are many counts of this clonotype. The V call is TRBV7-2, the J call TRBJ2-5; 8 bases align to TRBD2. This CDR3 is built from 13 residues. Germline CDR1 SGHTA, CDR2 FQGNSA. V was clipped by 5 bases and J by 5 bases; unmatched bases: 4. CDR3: CASSPRLAETQYF. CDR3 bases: TGTGCCAGCAGCCCCAGACTAGCGGAGACCCAGTACTTC.

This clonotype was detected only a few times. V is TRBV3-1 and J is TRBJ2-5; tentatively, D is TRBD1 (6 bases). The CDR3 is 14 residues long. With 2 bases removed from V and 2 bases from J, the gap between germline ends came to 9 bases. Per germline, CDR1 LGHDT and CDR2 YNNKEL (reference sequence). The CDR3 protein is CASSQRGTQETQYF. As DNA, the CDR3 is TGTGCCAGCAGCCAAAGGGGGACACAAGAGACCCAGTACTTC.

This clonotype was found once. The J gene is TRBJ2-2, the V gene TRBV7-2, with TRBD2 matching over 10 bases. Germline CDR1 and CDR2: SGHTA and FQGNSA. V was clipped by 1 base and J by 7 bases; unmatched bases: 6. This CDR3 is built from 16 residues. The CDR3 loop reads CASSLDSGGAFGELFF. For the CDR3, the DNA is TGTGCCAGCAGCTTAGACAGCGGGGGGGCCTTCGGGGAGCTGTTTTTT.

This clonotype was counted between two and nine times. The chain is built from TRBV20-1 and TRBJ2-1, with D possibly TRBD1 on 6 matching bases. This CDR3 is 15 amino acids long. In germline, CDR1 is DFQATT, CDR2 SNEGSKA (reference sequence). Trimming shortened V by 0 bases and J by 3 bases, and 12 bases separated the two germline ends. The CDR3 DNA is TGCAGTGCTAGAGAAGCGTACAGGGACTACAATGAGCAGTTCTTC. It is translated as CSAREAYRDYNEQFF.

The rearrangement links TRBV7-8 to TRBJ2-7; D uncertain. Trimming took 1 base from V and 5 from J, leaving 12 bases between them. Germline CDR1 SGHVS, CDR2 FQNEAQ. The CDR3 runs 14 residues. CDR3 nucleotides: TGTGCCAGCAGCTTAGTCCTGGGCACGAACGAGCAGTACTTC. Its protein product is CASSLVLGTNEQYF.

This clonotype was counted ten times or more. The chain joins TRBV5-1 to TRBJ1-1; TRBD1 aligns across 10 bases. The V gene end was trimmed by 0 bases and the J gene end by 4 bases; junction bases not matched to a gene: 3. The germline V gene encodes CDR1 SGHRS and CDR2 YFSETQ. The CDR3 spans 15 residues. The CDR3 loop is CASSLGQGAFTEAFF. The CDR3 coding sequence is TGCGCCAGCAGCTTGGGACAGGGGGCGTTCACTGAAGCTTTCTTT.

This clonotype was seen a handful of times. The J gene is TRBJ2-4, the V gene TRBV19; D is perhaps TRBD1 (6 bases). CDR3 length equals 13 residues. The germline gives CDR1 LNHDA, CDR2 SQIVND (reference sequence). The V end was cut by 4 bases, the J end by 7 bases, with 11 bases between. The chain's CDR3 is CASSTEGGNIQYF. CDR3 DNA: TGTGCCAGTAGTACGGAAGGGGGTAACATTCAGTACTTC.

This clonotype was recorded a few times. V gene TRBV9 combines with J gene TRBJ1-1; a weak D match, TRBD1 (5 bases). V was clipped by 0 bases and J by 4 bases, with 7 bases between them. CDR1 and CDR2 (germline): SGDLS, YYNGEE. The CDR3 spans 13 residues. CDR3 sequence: CASSVAGTTEAFF. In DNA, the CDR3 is TGTGCCAGCAGCGTAGCGGGGACCACTGAAGCTTTCTTT.

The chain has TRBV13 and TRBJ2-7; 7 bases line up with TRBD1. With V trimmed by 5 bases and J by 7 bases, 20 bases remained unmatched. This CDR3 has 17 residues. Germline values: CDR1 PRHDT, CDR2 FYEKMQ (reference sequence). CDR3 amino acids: CASSAWLGGAEKDEQYF. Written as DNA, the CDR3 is TGTGCCAGCAGCGCGTGGCTAGGGGGCGCGGAAAAGGATGAGCAGTACTTC.

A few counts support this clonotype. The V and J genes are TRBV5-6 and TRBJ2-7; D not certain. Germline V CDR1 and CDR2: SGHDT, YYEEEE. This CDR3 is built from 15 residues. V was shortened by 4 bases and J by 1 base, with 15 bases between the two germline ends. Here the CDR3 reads CASSLLAMYSYEQYV. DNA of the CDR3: TGTGCCAGCAGCCTGTTGGCAATGTATTCCTACGAGCAGTACGTC.

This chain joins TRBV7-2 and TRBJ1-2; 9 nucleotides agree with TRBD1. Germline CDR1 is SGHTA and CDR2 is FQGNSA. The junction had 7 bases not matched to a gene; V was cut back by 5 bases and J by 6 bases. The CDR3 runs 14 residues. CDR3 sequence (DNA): TGTGCCAGCAGCCCAGACAGGGGGTGGGATGGCTACACCTTC. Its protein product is CASSPDRGWDGYTF. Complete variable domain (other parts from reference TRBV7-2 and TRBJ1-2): GAGVSQSPSNKVTEKGKDVELRCDPISGHTALYWYRQSLGQGLEFLIYFQGNSAPDKSGLPSDRFSAERTGGSVSTLTIQRTQQEDSAVYLCASSPDRGWDGYTFGSGTRLTVV.

The CDR3 DNA follows: TGTGCCAGCGGGGGTTGGGGAAGCTCCTATAATTCACCCCTCCACTTT. Protein sequence: CASGGWGSSYNSPLHF. The chain is built from TRBV7-9 and TRBJ1-6; a possible D gene is TRBD1 (5 bases). Trimming cost V 8 bases and J 0 bases, with 14 bases left between them. Germline V gene lookup returns CDR1 SEHNR and CDR2 FQNEAQ (reference sequence). The CDR3 sequence is 16 residues long. The full variable domain, rest sourced from reference TRBV7-9 and TRBJ1-6, is DTGVSQNPRHKITKRGQNVTFRCDPISEHNRLYWYRQTLGQGPEFLTYFQNEAQLEKSRLLSDRFSAERPKGSFSTLEIQRTEQGDSAMYLCASGGWGSSYNSPLHFGNGTRLTVT.

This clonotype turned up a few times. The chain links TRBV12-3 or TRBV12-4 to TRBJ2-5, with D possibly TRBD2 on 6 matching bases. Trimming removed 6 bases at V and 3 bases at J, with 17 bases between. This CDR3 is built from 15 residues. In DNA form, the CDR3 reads TGTGCCAGCAGCCCCGGGACTCCCAGGGAAGAGACCCAGTACTTC. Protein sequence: CASSPGTPREETQYF.

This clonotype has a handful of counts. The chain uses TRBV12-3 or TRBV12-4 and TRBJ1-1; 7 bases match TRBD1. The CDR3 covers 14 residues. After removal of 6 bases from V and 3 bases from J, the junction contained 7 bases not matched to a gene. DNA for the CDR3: TGTGCCAGCAGCCGAGACAGGGTCTACACTGAAGCTTTCTTT. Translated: CASSRDRVYTEAFF.

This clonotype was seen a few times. In nucleotides, the CDR3 is TGTGCCAGCAGCCAAGTCTACTCTGGGGCCAACGTCCTGACTTTC. Amino acids: CASSQVYSGANVLTF. The chain is built from TRBV4-2 and TRBJ2-6; D not resolved. CDR1 is LGHNA and CDR2 is YNFKEQ in the germline V gene. CDR3 size: 15 residues. V lost 1 base, J lost 0 bases, and 4 bases lay in between.

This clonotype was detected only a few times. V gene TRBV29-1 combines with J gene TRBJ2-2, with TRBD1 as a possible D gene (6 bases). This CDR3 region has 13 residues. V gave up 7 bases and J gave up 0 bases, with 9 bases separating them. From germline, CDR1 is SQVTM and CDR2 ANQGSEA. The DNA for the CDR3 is TGCAGCGCCTGGACAGCGAACACCGGGGAGCTGTTTTTT. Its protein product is CSAWTANTGELFF.